This paragraph covers one TCR beta chain sequence. Which antigen it targets is not known. Base qualities are not recorded, but no much larger clone differs from it by a single base. This sample was included in a study of cytomegalovirus exposure and HLA in healthy donors (dated by TCRdb to about 2017). Looking at the study overall: According to an earlier analysis of 450 to 650 of the donors, 150 million to 200 million T cells yielded 90 million to 140 million unique TCR beta sequences and about 280 Gb of sequence data. An early release that covered roughly 600 HLA-typed donors contained about 290 gigabases of sequencing data and tens of millions of unique TCR sequences. The genetic ancestry cluster associated with self-reported Caucasian donors included 81% of the 300 to 450 genotyped donors. The study aimed to test whether cataloging public T cell receptors could reveal signatures of past pathogen exposure. The T cell repertoires of roughly 660 subjects were profiled by immunosequencing and related to cytomegalovirus serostatus. Along with the 666-subject first cohort, a separate validation cohort of some 130 different subjects was used. To predict cytomegalovirus infection status, the study combined high-throughput TCR immunosequencing, statistical association of individual TCRs with disease status, and machine learning. In a later analysis, previously published TCR beta repertoires from 666 donors were re-analyzed and high-resolution HLA genotyping was added so that TCR occurrence patterns could be studied. The later analysis used no new phenotypic data to find candidate immune exposures, relying instead on TCR beta sequences and their occurrence across donors. An earlier analysis of 587 of the donors used high-throughput TCR beta sequencing to judge whether each TCR beta V gene segment behaved as functional or pseudogenic. Donor age, sex, ethnicity and CMV serostatus were collected together with the repertoire data. Genome-wide SNP genotypes for about 65% of the 666 donors were used in a later genetic analysis, which treated that subset as a discovery cohort. Every repertoire in the discovery cohort had been generated on one and the same sequencing platform. HLA typing covered class I and class II loci at four-digit resolution. The number of typed donors differed by locus: roughly 629-640 for A, B, C, DRB1 and DQB1; roughly 510 for DQA1; 600 to 610 for DPA1; and about 470 for DPB1. Four to six DR-DQ haplotypes were handled as single units for association and clustering, since linkage in the cohort was strong. Among under 450 genotyped donors of the cohort, an average of about 240,000 unique TCR beta nucleotide sequences were sequenced per donor, around a sixth of them non-productive. Points the paper makes about the study in general: CMV serostatus was the only immune exposure information available for the cohort. In a later genetic analysis, fewer N-insertions in productive TCRs were reported among donors in an Asian-associated ancestry cluster than the approximately 710-donor mean. The authors suggested that the approach could potentially be generalized to other disease states and immunological phenotypes. A group of highly shared sequence variants was considered likely to be a technical artifact of the sequencing pipeline. The presence/absence analyses assumed that sequencing depth was roughly uniform across donors, and that assumption may not be true. Because HLA typing was unavailable for some donors at each locus, only the typed subset was used in association tests. In the study, 164 TCR beta chains were listed as associated with cytomegalovirus. Most TCR sequences were seen in very few donors, while some public TCRs were found in many individuals. In this cohort, only TCR beta chains were sequenced, and detectable features were limited by the absence of alpha or paired-chain data. According to a later analysis, most CMV-associated TCR beta chains appeared to be HLA-restricted, and the HLA associations seemed to be driven largely by CMV exposure. In a later analysis, HLA-associated TCR beta chains were found to be more clonally expanded and to have lower generation probabilities than equally common non-associated chains. Correlated functional status among segregating V segments might be attributable to linkage disequilibrium, but an unknown experimental factor could not be ruled out. Strong co-occurrence of HLA alleles, especially DR and DQ, made assigning TCR associations to individual alleles difficult. In a later analysis, TCR association rates were found to vary across HLA loci, with the most associated TCRs seen for DRB1 alleles and the fewest for HLA-C alleles. Cytomegalovirus status was reported to be diagnosed by the classifier with high specificity and sensitivity in both the original and validation cohorts. At a false discovery rate of 0.05, a later analysis linked around 15,000 TCR beta sequences to specific HLA alleles. In an earlier analysis of fewer than 750 of the donors, most TCR beta V segments were observed in productive rearrangements about 90% or about 30% of the time, broadly matching IMGT annotations. In vitro tests confirmed that three of the cytomegalovirus-associated TCR beta chains recognize cytomegalovirus antigens. A further reported finding was that TCR beta sequences accurately predicted the HLA-A and HLA-B alleles for most subjects in the first cohort. A later analysis reported that several top co-occurrence clusters appeared linked to parvovirus B19, influenza, CMV and Epstein-Barr virus. The 87-base-pair reads could not distinguish some IMGT-functional V segments, including TRBV6-2 and TRBV6-3, so those segments were excluded. Because counts were too low, roughly 16 rarely observed V segments, including chromosome 9 orphons, were left out of the earlier analysis of some 600 of the donors. An association between a missense DCLRE1C variant and V-gene and J-gene trimming of TCR beta chains was found in a later genetic analysis and replicated in an independent cohort.

Library creation used the immunoSEQ multiplex PCR assay. For the multiplex PCR, a mixture combining 60 forward primers for TCR Vbeta segments and 13 reverse primers for TCR Jbeta segments was used. Amplification of the CDR3 region of rearranged TCR beta genes was performed with a multiplex PCR assay on genomic DNA. The Illumina HiSeq System was used to sequence the amplified TCR beta libraries as 87-base-pair reads. Turning to the authors' computational methods: A later analysis counted about 80 million unique TCR beta chains across the roughly 700 repertoires, and roughly 9.9 million of these chains were shared by at least two donors. A nearest-neighbor algorithm error-corrected the raw reads and collapsed the reads into unique sequences, merging closely related sequences to remove PCR and sequencing errors. CDR3 sequences were aligned to IMGT reference sequences to assign V, D and J gene segments. For a sequence to be retained, a match of at least six nucleotides was required to both a V gene segment and a J gene segment. A rearrangement was called productive if the CDR3 had no stop codons and remained in frame with V and J, and every other rearrangement was called non-productive. CDR3 was defined by IMGT convention, running from the second conserved V-encoded cysteine to the conserved J-encoded phenylalanine. The earlier analysis of about 570 of the donors excluded any sequence lacking an unambiguous match to a single V gene segment. An earlier analysis of 587 of the donors classified V segments as functional when productive rearrangements were above 56.7% and as segregating when the standard deviation between donors was above 5%. A statistical classification framework was developed to diagnose cytomegalovirus status using the catalog of TCR beta chain sequences. A later analysis assigned V and J genes by comparing TCR nucleotide sequences with IMGT/GENE-DB human TR gene sequences. A later analysis assigned CDR3 sequences and most-parsimonious VDJ recombination scenarios with the TCRdist pipeline. In a later analysis, every TCR beta chain was defined by the combination of its CDR3 amino acid sequence and its V-gene family, and reads without a unique V-gene family were dropped. In a later analysis, around 600 highly shared, low-generation-probability nucleotide sequences were removed to address suspected cross-contamination and a sequencing artifact. A later analysis calculated a clonal expansion index for each public chain from normalized within-repertoire ranks of inferred template counts. In a later analysis, generation probabilities were computed using a VDJ recombination model fitted to out-of-frame rearrangements, and the results were checked against IGoR. In a later analysis, TCR-TCR, TCR-HLA and TCR-CMV co-occurrence was scored with hypergeometric tests, and a repertoire-size bias correction was applied to TCR pairs. In a later analysis, false discovery rates were estimated by permuting HLA or CMV assignments 20 times. In a later analysis, co-occurring TCRs were grouped using DBSCAN, with TCRdist sequence similarity added in when clustering inside HLA-allele-positive subsets. Repertoires with fewer than 30,000 or more than 120,000 public chains were left out of co-occurrence clustering, as were a handful of repertoires with anomalous nucleotide sharing. TCRdb carries this immuneACCESS record with in-frame sequences only. Its versions omit some clonotypes, under half of them owing to an unresolved V gene in the studies checked, with the rest unexplained. V and J calls and clone size are as listed in that table; D and trimming were resolved from the DNA. This sample holds some 110,000 clones; roughly 66% were observed only once. The top ten clonotypes cover over 2% of the sample.

The cohort comprised more than 550 healthy bone marrow donors. At the time of sampling, every cohort member was nominally healthy, though immune exposures that went unrecorded were likely present. The donor tested CMV seronegative and was one of the 352 seronegative cohort members. A peripheral blood sample was provided by each donor, and peripheral blood mononuclear cells were used for TCR beta sequencing. The Qiagen DNeasy Blood Extraction Kit was used to extract genomic DNA from the blood cell samples. Reading the germline V gene gives CDR1 MDHEN and CDR2 SYDVKM. From the cysteine up to the phenylalanine, the CDR3 has a length of 17 residues. Only CDR3 DNA remains: 51 bases, in frame from the first base. The germline ends are 15 bases apart after V is trimmed by 6 bases and J by 0 bases.

The V and J segments used are TRBV28 and TRBJ1-6; the D gene is perhaps TRBD1, from 5 matching bases. This clonotype originated in a young woman in good health and CMV-seronegative. The sequencing input was PBMCs. CDR3 protein: CASSAQGLGSYNSPLHF. The nucleotide sequence is given as TGTGCCAGCAGCGCGCAGGGATTAGGCTCCTATAATTCACCCCTCCACTTT.